The clone carrying this T cell receptor (beta chain) was recorded many times. Its target is unknown. Sequencing ends 3 residues short of the CDR3 end; the germline J gene provides the rest. The entry originates in a study of T cell clonality in common variable immunodeficiency. Findings and caveats of the study: Common variable immunodeficiency TCR beta sequences reportedly had fewer deletions and N-nucleotide insertions. Compared with healthy controls, CVID subjects showed increased TCRbeta clonality, mostly in about a third.

Germline CDR1 and CDR2: LNHDA and SQIVND (reference sequence). V gave up 3 bases and J gave up 4 bases, with 12 bases separating them. This CDR3 has 14 amino acids. CVID and control samples used equivalent genomic DNA input. TCRdb's table, derived via immunoSEQ multiplex PCR, lists solely in-frame clones and lacks some. The sample is made up of approximately 51,000 clones, none counted only once. Sequences were obtained from peripheral blood mononuclear cells. The genes are TRBV19 and TRBJ1-2; D may be TRBD1 (6 bases). The sequence derives from a person between 18 and 75 years old in good health. The CDR3 loop is CASSIAGAGYGYTF. The DNA read from the CDR3 is TGTGCCAGTAGTATTGCAGGGGCAGGCTATGGC.